This entry describes one T cell receptor (beta chain). V was shortened by 4 bases and J by 2 bases, with 8 bases between the two germline ends. The length of the CDR3 is 13 residues. Germline CDR1 is SGHTA and CDR2 is FQGNSA. The source of the sample is a study of cytomegalovirus exposure and HLA in healthy donors. Assay used: immunoSEQ multiplex PCR; TCRdb lists only in-frame clones, some missing. The sample carries 60,000 or so clones, 85% to 95% recorded once. The receptor comes from a man aged 18 to 30 in good health and CMV-seronegative. Sequenced material: PBMCs. The chain uses TRBV7-2 and TRBJ2-5; unclear D gene. CDR3 coding DNA: TGTGCCAGCAGCTCATATACTCAAGAGACCCAGTACTTC. It codes for CASSSYTQETQYF.